A single sample gave rise to the 2 T cell receptor beta chains below, sequenced in a study of identical twins. TCRdb processed the 5' RACE reads anew with MiXCR; each CDR3 protein has one entry. The sample lists approximately 350,000 distinct CDR3 sequences; around an eighth were seen once. These data are also associated with another study on yellow fever vaccine responses in identical twins.

The sequenced sample was CD8+ T cells sorted from blood. The receptors originated from a woman aged 18 to 35 in good health.

The CDR3 nucleotides are TGTGCCAGCAGTGAGGGACACTATTACACTGAAGCTTTCTTT. Protein product: CASSEGHYYTEAFF. The V call is TRBV6-1, the J call TRBJ1-1; a weak D match, TRBD1 (6 bases). Trimming took off 3 bases at V and 3 bases at J, with 11 bases between the two ends. The germline CDR1 and CDR2 sequences are MNHNS and SASEGT. The CDR3 length is 14 residues.

The V and J genes are TRBV20-1 and TRBJ2-5, with D possibly being TRBD2 (6 bases). Trimming removed 6 bases at V and 3 bases at J, with 11 bases between. The CDR3 covers 12 residues. The germline CDR1 and CDR2 sequences are DFQATT and SNEGSKA (reference sequence). CDR3 region: CSATWREETQYF. The DNA of the CDR3 is TGCAGTGCCACTTGGAGGGAAGAGACCCAGTACTTC.